What follows is one T cell receptor (beta chain) and its context. Its cognate antigen has yet to be identified. Sequence at one end of the junction differs from germline and may be a read error. This sample is drawn from a study of prognosis after radiotherapy for stage I lung cancer (dated by TCRdb to 2020 to 2022). With respect to the entire study: Between April 2018 and early 2019, roughly 20 patients with stage I NSCLC were enrolled in Nanjing, China. Oligometastatic NSCLC after surgical resection of the primary tumor was present in roughly five patients, while newly diagnosed primary stage I lung tumors were present in roughly 14. Every patient was deemed medically inoperable, 12 to 13 because of comorbidities and roughly 7 because they refused surgery. Ages in the cohort of about a dozen men and a handful of women ranged from about 53 to 84 years, with a median of 74. Squamous cell carcinoma histology was identified in more than five patients, and adenocarcinoma histology was identified in twelve patients. Using image-guided IMRT or VMAT, SBRT was delivered in 3 to 5 fractions at a biologically effective dose of at least 100 Gy. In every patient, SBRT was given without any concurrent therapy. Four of the 19 patients developed distant metastases after SBRT, at a median of around 7 months; the other 15 showed no significant progression. Peripheral blood TCR beta repertoires were profiled in stage I NSCLC patients before and after stereotactic body radiotherapy, and the repertoires were related to distant failure. The study took one blood sample before SBRT and one after SBRT from each of around 19 patients and sequenced all 40 or so samples.

The paper's findings and limits, for the study overall: After SBRT, the count of unique TCR clones dropped from a median of around 9,300 beforehand to 6,000 to 7,500 afterward (Wilcoxon paired P=0.011). All reported P values were unadjusted for multiple comparisons. TRBV and TRBJ usage frequencies reportedly varied with metastasis status, involving two V genes at baseline and several V and two J genes after SBRT. The small cohort and short follow-up limited the study, so independent validation of the findings is needed. Whether the expanded TCR clones were tumor-specific was not determined. Post-SBRT Shannon entropy and its change from baseline were lower in patients who developed distant metastases; baseline Shannon entropy was not associated with metastases.

A history of other malignancies or of prior chemotherapy or radiotherapy was absent in all patients, and node-negative disease was shown on CT and PET/CT in all patients. At each of two time points, 5.5 to 7 milliliters of peripheral venous blood were collected in EDTA tubes. Ficoll-Paque Plus density-gradient centrifugation was used to isolate PBMCs. Immediately after collection, samples were stored at -80 degrees C until analysis. Reading from cysteine to phenylalanine, the CDR3 counts 11 amino acids. Kept here is only the CDR3 DNA, which spans 33 bases and is read in frame from base 1. In the germline V gene (reference sequence), CDR1 corresponds to GTSNPN and CDR2 to SVGIG. Two rounds of multiplex PCR were performed to amplify the TCR beta CDR3 region from genomic DNA. In the first PCR round, primers specific to each TRBV and TRBJ gene were used, and the primer sequences were filed in Chinese patent CN105087789A. Universal primers were used in the second round of PCR. The Roche High Pure PCR Template Preparation Kit was used to extract genomic DNA from the frozen PBMCs. Paired-end sequencing with 151 bp reads was performed on the libraries using an Illumina HiSeq 3000. Processing in the source paper ran as follows. CutAdapt was used to remove raw reads lacking the multiplex PCR primer sequences. Using PEAR, the high-quality paired reads were merged into contigs. TRB V, D and J gene segments were assigned to each contig with MiXCR by alignment to reference sequences. To remove sequencing errors, CDR3 sequences were clustered according to base quality and sequence similarity. Shannon entropy normalized by the natural log of productive TCR sequence number was used as the measure of diversity. Clonality was computed as one minus the ratio of Shannon entropy to the natural log of the number of unique clonotypes. Using the Youden index from ROC curves, the researchers picked the repertoire-metric cut-offs for progression-free survival, and all analyses were carried out in R 3.5.3. TCRdb ran its own pipeline on the public reads, namely fastp trimming at Q25 and MiXCR clone calling, and kept in-frame beta chains. Merged by CDR3 protein, the rows form single entries marked with the most common genes and DNA. Here the V and J calls rest on TCRdb's processing, not on the authors' analysis. For this sample there are 25,000 to 35,000 distinct CDR3 sequences; about 42% appear just once. The top ten clones comprise approximately 15% of the sample.

Recombination joined TRBV30 with TRBJ1-2, with no confidently assigned D gene. The sequenced sample was PBMCs, obtained before or after stereotactic body radiation therapy (not recorded which). This clonotype was sampled from a donor aged 50 or older with non-small cell lung cancer. The CDR3 has the sequence CRVTWNYVYTF. The DNA sequence is given as TGTCGGGTCACCTGGAACTATGTCTACACCTTC.